The 16 T cell receptor beta chains reported below all come from one sample, sequenced in a study of long-term antiretroviral therapy in people with HIV (dated by TCRdb to about 2022). The immunoSEQ hsTCRB v3.0 assay was used at survey level resolution to sequence the TRB variable region. Sourced from immuneACCESS, this table was stored by TCRdb with only in-frame sequences that have V and J called. A share of the clones is absent; for the studies checked, an unresolved V gene accounts for under half, and the remainder has no known explanation. Counted in this sample were around 19,000 clones; around four fifths of them appeared once. Together, the top ten hold approximately 9.3% of the sample. The sample was unsorted PBMCs, taken 1.2 years after starting antiretroviral therapy. All receptors come from a woman aged 40 to 55 with HIV.

This clone showed up just a few times. The chain is built from TRBV28 and TRBJ2-7; D call uncertain. Germline lookup yields CDR1 MDHEN and CDR2 SYDVKM. V lost 6 bases and J 3 bases, leaving 6 bases between the germline ends. This CDR3 has 11 residues. The CDR3 is CASSDNYEQYF. CDR3 coding DNA: TGTGCCAGCAGCGACAACTACGAGCAGTACTTC.

The CDR3 nucleotides are TGTGCCAGCAGTGGCGGGACTTCCCGAGGCGAGCAGTACTTC. Translated: CASSGGTSRGEQYF. The chain carries TRBV6-1 and TRBJ2-7; possible D gene TRBD2, 6 bases. CDR1 and CDR2 (germline): MNHNS, SASEGT. Trimming removed 4 bases at V and 6 bases at J, with 16 bases between. This CDR3 is built from 14 residues.

This chain links TRBV5-4 with TRBJ1-6; D not resolved. The CDR3 contains 12 residues. Trimming removed 4 bases from V and 9 bases from J, with 8 bases in between. Per the germline V gene, CDR1 is SGHNT and CDR2 is YYREEE (reference sequence). The CDR3 sequence is CASSLFGSPLHF. CDR3 nucleotide sequence: TGTGCCAGCAGCCTCTTTGGTTCACCCCTCCACTTT.

This clone was found once. The CDR3 spells CASSLGGGYSYNEQFF. The DNA of the CDR3 is TGTGCCAGCAGCCTGGGGGGCGGGTACTCCTACAATGAGCAGTTCTTC. This chain links TRBV5-4 with TRBJ2-1; D might be TRBD1 or TRBD2, each matching 6 bases. Trimming took 4 bases from V and 0 from J, leaving 14 bases between them. Germline assignment: CDR1 SGHNT and CDR2 YYREEE (reference sequence). The CDR3 loop spans 16 amino acids.

The chain uses TRBV19 and TRBJ2-5; tentatively, D is TRBD1 or TRBD2 (5 bases each). Germline V gene sequence: CDR1 LNHDA, CDR2 SQIVND (reference sequence). The V and J ends lost 4 bases and 2 bases respectively, with 8 bases between them. The CDR3 spans 13 residues. The CDR3 here is CASSTGSQETQYF. The DNA for the CDR3 is TGTGCCAGTAGTACAGGGAGTCAAGAGACCCAGTACTTC.

The V gene is TRBV28, the J gene TRBJ2-7, with 8 bases identical to TRBD1. This CDR3 comprises 14 residues. Germline V CDR1 and CDR2: MDHEN, SYDVKM. The V and J ends lost 9 bases and 4 bases, in that order; junction bases with no gene match: 11. CDR3 loop: CASRGQGLIYEQYF. For the CDR3, the DNA is TGTGCCAGTCGCGGACAGGGCCTCATTTACGAGCAGTACTTC. The entire variable domain, with the rest obtained from reference TRBV28 and TRBJ2-7, is as follows: DVKVTQSSRYLVKRTGEKVFLECVQDMDHENMFWYRQDPGLGLRLIYFSYDVKMKEKGDIPEGYSVSREKKERFSLILESASTNQTSMYLCASRGQGLIYEQYFGPGTRLTVT.

The chain has TRBV19 and TRBJ1-5; possible D gene TRBD1, 6 bases. Germline V gives CDR1 LNHDA, CDR2 SQIVND (reference sequence). This CDR3 is 16 amino acids long. V gave up 5 bases and J gave up 3 bases, with 17 bases separating them. The CDR3 nucleotides are TGTGCCAGTAGTGTAGGGGGTGTGGGCATCAATCAGCCCCAGCATTTT. This gives the protein CASSVGGVGINQPQHF.

The genes are TRBV29-1 and TRBJ1-1; a weak D match, TRBD1 (5 bases). The CDR3 runs to 12 residues. Germline CDR1 and CDR2: SQVTM and ANQGSEA. V shed 4 bases and J shed 0 bases, with 6 bases lying between them. The CDR3 spells CSVGQLNTEAFF. DNA for the CDR3: TGCAGCGTTGGACAGCTGAACACTGAAGCTTTCTTT.

The J gene is TRBJ1-5, the V gene TRBV7-9, with 7 bases lining up with TRBD1. V shed 3 bases, J shed 9 bases, and the junction held 11 bases outside the gene matches. This CDR3 spans 15 amino acids. Germline V CDR1 and CDR2: SEHNR, FQNEAQ (reference sequence). CDR3 residues: CASSFGEGGPRPQHF. In nucleotides, the CDR3 is TGTGCCAGCAGCTTCGGAGAAGGGGGCCCCCGGCCCCAGCATTTT.

The rearrangement links TRBV7-2 to TRBJ2-3, with 8 positions matching TRBD2. Per germline, CDR1 SGHTA and CDR2 FQGNSA. The junction had 20 bases not matched to a gene; V was cut back by 1 base and J by 8 bases. The CDR3 has 19 amino acids. The CDR3 DNA reads as TGTGCCAGCAGCTTAGTTTCTCCGGGACTAGTCACCCCTTACCCTACGCAGTATTTT. This gives the protein CASSLVSPGLVTPYPTQYF.

The chain links TRBV7-9 to TRBJ2-1; D perhaps matches TRBD1 (5 bases). The CDR3 runs 14 residues. Germline-derived CDR1 and CDR2 are SEHNR and FQNEAQ (reference sequence). V lost 3 bases and J lost 5, with 11 bases in between. The CDR3 loop is CASSLVQGNNEQFF. The CDR3, as DNA: TGTGCCAGCAGCTTGGTCCAGGGAAACAATGAGCAGTTCTTC.

This clone was observed a handful of times. The genes are TRBV7-8 and TRBJ1-5, with D uncertain. The CDR3 loop spans 12 amino acids. V dropped 2 bases and J dropped 1 base, with 0 bases sitting between them. The germline V gene has CDR1 SGHVS and CDR2 FQNEAQ. The CDR3 nucleotides are TGTGCCAGCAGCTTAAGCAATCAGCCCCAGCATTTT. Its protein product is CASSLSNQPQHF. The full variable domain, completed using reference TRBV7-8 and TRBJ1-5, is GAGVSQSPRYKVAKRGQDVALRCDPISGHVSLFWYQQALGQGPEFLTYFQNEAQLDKSGLPSDRFFAERPEGSVSTLKIQRTQQEDSAVYLCASSLSNQPQHFGDGTRLSIL.

V gene TRBV29-1 combines with J gene TRBJ1-1; D may be TRBD1 (6 bases). This CDR3 region has 15 residues. V was trimmed by 5 bases and J by 0 bases, leaving 16 bases between them. CDR1 and CDR2 from the germline V gene are SQVTM and ANQGSEA. In DNA, the CDR3 is TGCAGCGTTTTAAGGGGGGCAAACATGAACACTGAAGCTTTCTTT. It encodes CSVLRGANMNTEAFF. The full variable domain, rest sourced from reference TRBV29-1 and TRBJ1-1, is SAVISQKPSRDICQRGTSLTIQCQVDSQVTMMFWYRQQPGQSLTLIATANQGSEATYESGFVIDKFPISRPNLTFSTLTVSNMSPEDSSIYLCSVLRGANMNTEAFFGQGTRLTVV.

This clone has a handful of counts. The J gene is TRBJ2-7, the V gene TRBV28, with D hard to call. V shed 5 bases and J shed 3 bases, with 5 bases lying between them. The length of the CDR3 is 11 residues. Germline V gene lookup returns CDR1 MDHEN and CDR2 SYDVKM. The CDR3 bases are TGTGCCAGCAGTCCAGACTACGAGCAGTACTTC. This sequence encodes CASSPDYEQYF.

V is TRBV6-5 and J is TRBJ1-3; D uncertain. Germline lookup yields CDR1 MNHEY and CDR2 SVGAGI. The CDR3 is made up of 12 amino acids. Trimming pared 2 bases from V and 9 bases from J, leaving 8 bases between. CDR3 nucleotide sequence: TGTGCCAGCAGTTACAGGGATGGCACCATATATTTT. This gives the protein CASSYRDGTIYF.

V and J are TRBV4-2 and TRBJ2-7, with no clear D. The CDR3 is made up of 13 amino acids. Looked up from germline, CDR1 is LGHNA and CDR2 is YNFKEQ. Trimming removed 1 base at V and 3 bases at J, with 7 bases between. The CDR3 DNA sequence: TGTGCCAGCAGCCAAGTCGACAACTACGAGCAGTACTTC. As protein: CASSQVDNYEQYF.